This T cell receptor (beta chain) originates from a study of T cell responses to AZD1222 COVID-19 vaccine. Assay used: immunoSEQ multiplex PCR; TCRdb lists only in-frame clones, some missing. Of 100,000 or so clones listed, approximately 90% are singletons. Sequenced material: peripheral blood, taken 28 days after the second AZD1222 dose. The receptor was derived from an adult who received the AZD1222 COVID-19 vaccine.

CDR3 sequence reads: CASSGDTAYEQYF. The CDR3 DNA reads TGTGCCAGCAGCGGTGACACAGCCTACGAGCAGTACTTC. This rearrangement joins TRBV5-6 to TRBJ2-7; D gene unclear. The CDR3 is 13 residues long. The V end lost 4 bases, the J end lost 2 bases, and 10 bases lay between the germline ends. Germline V CDR1 and CDR2: SGHDT, YYEEEE.